The T cell receptor (beta chain) described here comes from a study of CD8 T cells in Susac syndrome. A quantity of about 0.5 to 1 ug RNA underwent reverse transcription using random hexamers. Each CDR3 protein gets one entry after TCRdb re-called the immunoSEQ multiplex PCR reads with MiXCR. The table lists 150,000 to 200,000 distinct CDR3 sequences, 93% of them singletons. Per the germline V gene, CDR1 is SGHAT and CDR2 is FQNNGV. This CDR3 is 15 amino acids long. The V gene lost 0 bases and the J gene lost 3 bases, with 12 bases spanning the gap. The clonotype originates from a human donor in good health. The J gene is TRBJ2-7, the V gene TRBV11-2; unclear D gene. The sequencing input was CD4+ T cells from PBMCs. CDR3 residues: CASSLDRPLSYEQYF. In DNA, the CDR3 is TGTGCCAGCAGCTTAGACAGACCCCTTAGCTACGAGCAGTACTTC.